These 31 T cell receptor beta chains were all obtained from the same sample, sequenced in a study of blood T cell repertoires in COVID-19. Libraries were prepared by immunoSEQ multiplex PCR; TCRdb keeps only in-frame clonotypes and omits some of them. The table lists some 140,000 clones, around 83% of them singletons. The sample consisted of peripheral blood. The receptor source for this set is an elderly woman with acute or convalescent COVID-19.

The rearrangement links TRBV5-1 to TRBJ2-3; D might be TRBD1 (5 bases). The CDR3 totals 15 residues. Germline-derived CDR1 and CDR2 are SGHRS and YFSETQ. V was clipped by 2 bases and J by 4 bases, with 14 bases between them. The CDR3: CASSFGQGVADTQYF. CDR3 coding DNA: TGCGCCAGCAGCTTTGGGCAGGGTGTCGCAGATACGCAGTATTTT.

This clone has only one observation. The genes are TRBV4-2 and TRBJ1-2, with D perhaps TRBD1 (5 bases). The germline CDR1 and CDR2 sequences are LGHNA and YNFKEQ. The CDR3 consists of 15 residues. V gave up 0 bases and J gave up 8 bases, with 16 bases separating them. Here the CDR3 DNA reads TGTGCCAGCAGCCAAGATCGCGGGGCGGTGGGGGGCTACACCTTC. Translated: CASSQDRGAVGGYTF.

The chain combines TRBV19 with TRBJ2-5; a possible D gene is TRBD1 (5 bases). Germline V CDR1 and CDR2: LNHDA, SQIVND (reference sequence). This CDR3 region has 14 residues. The germline V and J ends were trimmed by 9 bases and 7 bases, with 21 bases remaining between them. CDR3: CASAQQASVGTQYF. CDR3 nucleotide sequence: TGTGCCAGCGCGCAACAGGCCTCGGTGGGGACCCAGTACTTC.

V and J are TRBV5-1 and TRBJ2-7; the D gene is possibly TRBD1 (7 bases). Germline-derived CDR1 and CDR2 are SGHRS and YFSETQ. Trimming removed 6 bases at V and 0 bases at J, with 13 bases between. The CDR3 has 14 residues. The CDR3 bases are TGCGCCAGCACCGCCAGGGGGGACTCCTACGAGCAGTACTTC. This translates into CASTARGDSYEQYF.

This chain's CDR3 is CASSLIVNEQFF. The CDR3, as DNA: TGTGCCAGCAGCTTAATAGTTAATGAGCAGTTCTTC. The chain carries TRBV7-9 and TRBJ2-1; D gene unclear. The CDR3 sequence is 12 residues long. V was trimmed by 2 bases and J by 7 bases, leaving 6 bases between them. Germline V lookup: CDR1 SEHNR, CDR2 FQNEAQ (reference sequence).

The rearrangement uses TRBV4-2 and TRBJ2-3, with 8 bases lining up with TRBD2. The CDR3 loop spans 16 amino acids. The J segment lost 5 bases and the V segment lost 1 base, leaving 8 bases of the junction unmatched. Germline assignment: CDR1 LGHNA and CDR2 YNFKEQ. The CDR3 region has the DNA TGTGCCAGCAGCCAAGGTAGTAGCGGGGCGGTAGATACGCAGTATTTT. It encodes CASSQGSSGAVDTQYF.

The chain has TRBV4-1 and TRBJ1-4; 7 bases align to TRBD1. The V gene end was trimmed by 2 bases and the J gene end by 6 bases; junction bases not matched to a gene: 6. Per germline, CDR1 MGHRA and CDR2 YSYEKL. The CDR3 has 15 amino acids. CDR3 bases: TGCGCCAGCAGCCAAAGAGACAGGGAGGATGAAAAACTGTTTTTT. Its translation: CASSQRDREDEKLFF.

The chain carries TRBV7-9 and TRBJ1-2, with D perhaps TRBD1 (6 bases). The CDR3 sequence is 15 residues long. Germline CDR1 is SEHNR and CDR2 is FQNEAQ (reference sequence). The germline V and J ends were trimmed by 7 bases and 4 bases, with 19 bases remaining between them. The CDR3, as DNA: TGTGCCAGCACCTCGGGGGGGGGCGGAATCTATGGCTACACCTTC. It yields the protein CASTSGGGGIYGYTF.

This CDR3 reads CASSEGQGMGGYTF. CDR3 coding DNA: TGTGCCAGCAGTGAGGGACAGGGGATGGGTGGCTACACCTTC. V is TRBV28 and J is TRBJ1-2, with TRBD1 matching 10 bases. The ends lost 5 bases at V and 7 bases at J; junction bases unmatched: 7. This CDR3 is built from 14 residues. CDR1 and CDR2 from the germline V gene are MDHEN and SYDVKM.

This chain uses TRBV9 with TRBJ2-4, with D possibly TRBD1 on 7 matching bases. The germline V gene encodes CDR1 SGDLS and CDR2 YYNGEE. The ends were cut back, 6 bases at V and 7 bases at J, with 14 bases in the middle. CDR3 length equals 13 residues. The CDR3 DNA follows: TGTGCCAGCACCCCCCCAGGGGGGAACATTCAGTACTTC. Translating gives CASTPPGGNIQYF.

The chain links TRBV5-1 to TRBJ1-1, with D possibly TRBD1 on 5 matching bases. The germline CDR1 and CDR2 sequences are SGHRS and YFSETQ. The germline V and J ends were trimmed by 0 bases and 3 bases, with 12 bases remaining between them. This CDR3 spans 15 amino acids. The CDR3 sequence is CASSLEGRADTEAFF. The CDR3 nucleotides read TGCGCCAGCAGCTTGGAGGGGAGGGCGGACACTGAAGCTTTCTTT.

This clone was found a few times. Distinct nucleotide sequences in the sample also encode this CDR3. The V and J genes are TRBV6-5 and TRBJ1-2; D is uncertain. CDR1 and CDR2 (germline): MNHEY, SVGAGI. The CDR3 is made up of 13 amino acids. Trimming took 6 bases from V and 3 from J, leaving 11 bases between them. DNA for the CDR3: TGTGCCAGCAGCCCGGGTTCGGACTATGGCTACACCTTC. It translates to CASSPGSDYGYTF.

This chain joins TRBV6-5 and TRBJ2-7; D may be TRBD2 (6 bases). V lost 8 bases to trimming and J lost 1 base, with 15 bases between them. Per germline, CDR1 MNHEY and CDR2 SVGAGI. The CDR3 runs to 14 residues. The CDR3 is CASWTPGESYEQYF. For the CDR3, the DNA is TGTGCCAGCTGGACCCCGGGGGAGTCCTACGAGCAGTACTTC.

The chain recombines TRBV7-8 with TRBJ1-1; maybe TRBD1 (6 bases). Per the germline V gene, CDR1 is SGHVS and CDR2 is FQNEAQ. Trimming removed 2 bases from V and 0 bases from J, with 22 bases in between. This CDR3 comprises 19 residues. CDR3 bases: TGTGCCAGCAGCTTAAGGGGGGGGAACACAATTCTAATGAACACTGAAGCTTTCTTT. Its translation: CASSLRGGNTILMNTEAFF.

The chain couples TRBV2 to TRBJ1-1; 8 bases are a match to TRBD1. The CDR3 is 13 amino acids. J gave up 2 bases and V 6 bases, and 2 bases lay outside the gene matches. CDR1 and CDR2 from the germline V gene are SNHLY and FYNNEI. The CDR3 protein is CASRDRENTEAFF. The CDR3 DNA reads TGTGCCAGCAGGGACAGGGAAAACACTGAAGCTTTCTTT.

The chain uses TRBV12-5 and TRBJ2-5; 8 nucleotides align to TRBD2. V lost 6 bases to trimming and J lost 3 bases; unmatched junction nucleotides: 6. The CDR3 totals 14 residues. Germline V gene data show CDR1 as LGHNT and CDR2 as FRNRAP. The CDR3 protein is CASGGRGAEETQYF. The DNA of the CDR3 is TGTGCTAGTGGAGGGCGGGGGGCAGAAGAGACCCAGTACTTC.

This chain joins TRBV18 and TRBJ1-1, with D unresolved. This CDR3 has 15 residues. The V end was cut by 6 bases, the J end by 3 bases, with 17 bases between. Germline lookup yields CDR1 KGHSH and CDR2 LQKENI. CDR3 DNA: TGTGCCAGCTCCCAAGCGGGCCTTTCTGACACTGAAGCTTTCTTT. Translating it yields CASSQAGLSDTEAFF.

The chain links TRBV5-5 to TRBJ1-1; D not certain. The CDR3 spans 13 residues. V was cut by 0 bases and J by 8 bases, with 11 bases left in between. Germline V gene sequence: CDR1 SGHKS, CDR2 YYEKEE (reference sequence). CDR3 bases: TGTGCCAGCAGCTTGGCCGTAGGGAGGGAAGCTTTCTTT. It specifies CASSLAVGREAFF.

This chain links TRBV7-2 with TRBJ2-7; D might be TRBD1 (5 bases). This CDR3 is built from 19 residues. Trimming took off 2 bases at V and 0 bases at J, with 23 bases between the two ends. The germline V gene encodes CDR1 SGHTA and CDR2 FQGNSA. This CDR3 is CASSLSGRAYAQSSYEQYF. The CDR3, as DNA: TGTGCCAGCAGCTTATCGGGCAGGGCCTACGCTCAAAGCTCCTACGAGCAGTACTTC.

V and J are TRBV7-9 and TRBJ2-3; TRBD2 aligns across 11 bases. J gave up 0 bases and V 4 bases, and 12 bases lay outside the gene matches. The CDR3 loop spans 19 amino acids. Germline V gives CDR1 SEHNR, CDR2 FQNEAQ (reference sequence). Here the CDR3 DNA reads TGTGCCAGCAGCTCTCCTACTAGCGGGGGACCTCTTAGCACAGATACGCAGTATTTT. It is translated as CASSSPTSGGPLSTDTQYF.

V usage is TRBV18 and J usage is TRBJ1-1; tentatively, D is TRBD1 (5 bases). The germline gives CDR1 KGHSH, CDR2 LQKENI. The CDR3 is made up of 16 amino acids. With 3 bases removed from V and 1 base from J, the gap between germline ends came to 15 bases. The CDR3: CASSPPFPGKNTEAFF. The CDR3 nucleotides are TGTGCCAGCTCACCCCCGTTTCCAGGGAAGAACACTGAAGCTTTCTTT.

The chain is built from TRBV18 and TRBJ2-5; D uncertain. The CDR3 loop spans 14 amino acids. Germline lookup yields CDR1 KGHSH and CDR2 LQKENI. Trimming cost V 0 bases and J 9 bases, with 14 bases left between them. CDR3 DNA: TGTGCCAGCTCACCACCGACGGGTCCCCCCTCCCAGTACTTC. This gives the protein CASSPPTGPPSQYF.

This chain links TRBV6-4 with TRBJ2-1; 8 bases are a match to TRBD1. The CDR3 has 13 residues. Germline loops: CDR1 MRHNA, CDR2 SNTAGT. V dropped 6 bases and J dropped 5; count of bases not matched to a gene: 3. In DNA form, the CDR3 reads TGTGCCAGCAGCCTGACAGGGGACAATGAGCAGTTCTTC. This translates into CASSLTGDNEQFF.

The chain employs TRBV11-1 and TRBJ1-3; the match to TRBD1 covers 7 bases. CDR3 length: 15 residues. Germline-derived CDR1 and CDR2 are SGHAT and FQDESV (reference sequence). The ends lost 6 bases at V and 3 bases at J; junction bases unmatched: 8. CDR3 nucleotides: TGTGCCAGCAGTAGACAGGGATCGGATGGAAACACCATATATTTT. Protein sequence: CASSRQGSDGNTIYF.

The chain employs TRBV19 and TRBJ2-1, with D possibly TRBD2 on 5 matching bases. The germline V gene encodes CDR1 LNHDA and CDR2 SQIVND (reference sequence). Deletions cut 3 bases from V and 3 bases from J, with 12 bases between. The CDR3 extends over 15 amino acids. The CDR3 sequence: CASSMNSVIYNEQFF. CDR3 bases: TGTGCCAGTAGTATGAATAGCGTAATCTACAATGAGCAGTTCTTC.

This clone appeared once. This chain uses TRBV7-7 with TRBJ2-1, with TRBD1 identical over 7 bases. The CDR3 is 15 amino acids. The ends lost 5 bases at V and 6 bases at J; junction bases unmatched: 10. Germline loops: CDR1 SSHAT, CDR2 FNYEAQ (reference sequence). The CDR3 bases are TGTGCCAGCAGCGTCGACAGGGATTCTTCCAATGAGCAGTTCTTC. Translated, it gives CASSVDRDSSNEQFF. The complete variable domain, with remaining parts taken from reference TRBV7-7 and TRBJ2-1, reads GAGVSQSPRYKVTKRGQDVTLRCDPISSHATLYWYQQALGQGPEFLTYFNYEAQPDKSGLPSDRFSAERPEGSISTLTIQRTEQRDSAMYRCASSVDRDSSNEQFFGPGTRLTVL.

This chain connects TRBV6-2 or TRBV6-3 to TRBJ2-7; 10 positions match TRBD1. Germline-derived CDR1 and CDR2 are MNHEY and SVGEGT. The CDR3 is 16 residues long. V was pared by 5 bases and J by 1 base, with 8 bases of the junction left unmatched. CDR3 region: CASSSGTGAKSYEQYF. The CDR3 nucleotides read TGTGCCAGCAGTAGCGGGACAGGGGCTAAATCCTACGAGCAGTACTTC.

The chain recombines TRBV20-1 with TRBJ1-4; D is undetermined. Trimming removed 6 bases from V and 10 bases from J, with 12 bases in between. The CDR3 has 11 residues. The germline V gene has CDR1 DFQATT and CDR2 SNEGSKA (reference sequence). CDR3 bases: TGCAGTGCCAAAATAGGGAGAAAACTGTTTTTT. Translated, it gives CSAKIGRKLFF.

The chain carries TRBV7-9 and TRBJ1-2; TRBD1 agrees at 7 bases. After removal of 7 bases from V and 4 bases from J, the junction contained 9 bases not matched to a gene. The CDR3 has 14 residues. Germline CDR1 and CDR2: SEHNR and FQNEAQ (reference sequence). CDR3 DNA sequence: TGTGCCAGCACCCCTGGGACAGCTTTCTATGGCTACACCTTC. This translates into CASTPGTAFYGYTF.

The chain carries TRBV7-2 and TRBJ2-1; 11 nucleotides match TRBD2. This CDR3 contains 18 residues. The germline V gene has CDR1 SGHTA and CDR2 FQGNSA. Germline trimming cut 0 bases from V and 2 bases from J; bases unmatched to any gene: 6. The CDR3 nucleotides read TGTGCCAGCAGCTTAGCGCAACTAGCGGGGGACGCCTACAATGAGCAGTTCTTC. It specifies CASSLAQLAGDAYNEQFF.

Turning to this clone: A single base separates this from a much larger clone, so it may be a read error. The rearrangement uses TRBV9 and TRBJ2-5, with D possibly being TRBD1 (5 bases). Germline CDR1 and CDR2: SGDLS and YYNGEE. Trimming shortened V by 3 bases and J by 3 bases, and 6 bases separated the two germline ends. The CDR3 sequence is 12 residues long. The CDR3 nucleotides are TGTGCCAGCAGCGGCAGGGAAGAGACCCAGTACTTC. It specifies CASSGREETQYF.